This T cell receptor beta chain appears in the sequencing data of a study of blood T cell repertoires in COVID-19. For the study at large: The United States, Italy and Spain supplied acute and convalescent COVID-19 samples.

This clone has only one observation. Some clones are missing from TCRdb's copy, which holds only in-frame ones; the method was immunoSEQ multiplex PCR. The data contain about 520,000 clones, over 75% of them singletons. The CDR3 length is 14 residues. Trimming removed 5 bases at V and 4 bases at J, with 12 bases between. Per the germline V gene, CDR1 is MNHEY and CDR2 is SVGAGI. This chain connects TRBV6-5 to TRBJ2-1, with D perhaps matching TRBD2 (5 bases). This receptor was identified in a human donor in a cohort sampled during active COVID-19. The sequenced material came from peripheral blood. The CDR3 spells CASSRTGRYNEQFF. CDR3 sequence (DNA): TGTGCCAGCAGTAGGACTGGCAGGTACAATGAGCAGTTCTTC.